This T cell receptor beta chain was observed in a study of shared T cell receptors in the human thymus. Clones were sequenced by immunoSEQ multiplex PCR, and TCRdb holds only the in-frame ones, with some missing. The sample lists hundreds of thousands of clones; just under 95% were seen once. The sample was thymocytes. This TCR came from a human donor.

As DNA, the CDR3 is TGTGCCAGCAGTTTCCTGGGGCGGGAGGGCCGGAACGAGCAGTACTTC. The encoded protein is CASSFLGREGRNEQYF. The rearrangement links TRBV28 to TRBJ2-7; 9 bases agree with TRBD2. Germline CDR1 reads MDHEN; CDR2 reads SYDVKM. Trimming cost V 3 bases and J 5 bases; bases outside gene matches: 11. CDR3 size: 16 residues.